This T cell receptor (beta chain) came from a study of Ad26.COV2.S vaccination and SARS-CoV-2 variants. In the study overall: Ad26.COV2.S, an intramuscular injection, was given once or twice 56 days apart.

Measured with immunoSEQ multiplex PCR; TCRdb has only the in-frame clones, and not every one. There are nearly 400,000 clones in the sample; around 91% occur only once, and over 1.5% lies in the top ten. Concerning this clone: Its antigen is not known.

General study findings and limits: Spike-specific CD8+ and CD4+ T cell responses reportedly showed substantial breadth after vaccination.

Trimming stripped 4 bases from V and 6 bases from J, with 12 bases between. CDR1 and CDR2 (germline): GTSNPN, SVGIG (reference sequence). CDR3 length equals 13 residues. Stated treatment: over 15 received Ad26.COV2.S at low or high dose, single or two shots; 5 received placebo; per-sample allocation not given. Material that was analyzed had been drawn on day 63 after the first vaccine or placebo injection. Spike of the Wuhan-strain SARS-CoV-2 was expressed by an Ad26 vector, which formed the vaccine. The chain is built from TRBV30 and TRBJ2-2; D unclear. The sample here was peripheral blood, taken in a trial of Ad26.COV2.S vaccine versus placebo. This TCR was sampled from a person aged 18-65 years who received the Ad26.COV2.S COVID-19 vaccine or a placebo. The CDR3 DNA reads as TGTGCCTGGAAAAAAGTAATCGCCGGGGAGCTGTTTTTT. This encodes CAWKKVIAGELFF.